The sequence of this T cell receptor (beta chain) was determined in a study of T cell clonality in common variable immunodeficiency. This clone was detected ten times or more. The read halts 3 residues ahead of the CDR3 end, with the missing end drawn from the germline J gene. Sequencing used immunoSEQ multiplex PCR; TCRdb keeps in-frame clones, though not all of them. Altogether some 30,000 clones were found in the sample, and no singletons occur. Germline values: CDR1 MNHNS, CDR2 SASEGT. J gave up 5 bases and V 5 bases, and 8 bases lay outside the gene matches. The CDR3 is 14 amino acids. Sequencing used peripheral blood mononuclear cells. The chain combines TRBV6-1 with TRBJ2-5; 7 positions match TRBD1. This receptor was identified in a person between 18 and 69 years old in good health. The sequenced part of the CDR3 DNA is TGTGCCAGCAGTCAAGGGGGCCCAAGGGAGACC. Its translation: CASSQGGPRET. The whole CDR3 sequence is CASSQGGPRETQYF.